This record covers a single TCR beta chain. This sample stems from a study of blood T cell repertoires in COVID-19. Overall study context: PBMCs, B-cell-depleted T cells, or T cells provided the cDNA or gDNA that made up the material.

Trimming removed 2 bases from V and 7 bases from J, with 12 bases in between. Germline-derived CDR1 and CDR2 are MNHNY and SVGAGI (reference sequence). The CDR3 sequence is 15 residues long. Only in-frame clones appear in the TCRdb table, and some are missing; sequencing was by immunoSEQ multiplex PCR. The sample holds 150,000 to 200,000 clones; 82% are singletons and the top ten take 7.8%. J is TRBJ1-6 and V is TRBV6-6, with D possibly matching TRBD1 (5 bases). The receptor was isolated from a woman aged 55-69 years with COVID-19, enrolled during active disease. Specimen: peripheral blood. The CDR3 loop reads CASSYSSRANSPLHF. The CDR3 DNA follows: TGTGCCAGCAGTTACAGTAGCAGGGCCAATTCACCCCTCCACTTT.